There are a few counts of the clone carrying this T cell receptor (beta chain). Its antigen is as yet unknown. The germline CDR1 and CDR2 sequences are KGHSH and LQKENI. This CDR3 has 12 amino acids. V was cut by 0 bases and J by 11 bases, with 10 bases left in between. cDNA libraries for TCR alpha and TCR beta, carrying sample barcodes and UMIs, came from 5'RACE with constant-segment primers. Each CDR3 protein gets one entry after TCRdb re-called the 5' RACE reads with MiXCR. The table includes about 340,000 distinct CDR3 sequences, around 20% detected once. The data originate from a study of T-cell memory formation after mild COVID-19. Study results and caveats: Memory from before infection featured some responding clones, which suggests cross-reactive memory joined. The study found contracting CD4+ clones mainly in CM and EM and contracting CD8+ clones in EMRA. Clones that contracted from day 15 to 85 were balanced CD4/CD8, while later expanders leaned CD4+.

Source material: PBMCs or a T cell subset sorted from them (not recorded which). The chain couples TRBV18 to TRBJ1-1; perhaps TRBD1 as D (6 bases). This sequence was found in an adult woman who had mild COVID-19 (a few samples of this study predate the infection). Cell type and time point are not known. The CDR3 reads CASSPPRTEAFF. The CDR3, as DNA: TGTGCCAGCTCACCACCGCGGACAGAGGCTTTCTTT.